The next 2 T cell receptor beta chains were all read from a single sample in a study of shared clonotypes between healthy human individuals. Profiling relied on immunoSEQ multiplex PCR, and the TCRdb table lists in-frame clones only, not all of them. The sample includes millions of clones, about 95% of them seen just once. Naive CD8 isolation took CD45RO-negative cells positively selected for CCR7 and excluded terminally differentiated effector memory CD45RA+ cells. The specimen was naive CD8+ T cells sorted from blood. The receptors shown here come from a man aged 18 to 30 in good health.

The genes are TRBV6-5 and TRBJ1-2; weak D call: TRBD1 (5 bases). The CDR3 is 14 amino acids. Trimming stripped 0 bases from V and 6 bases from J, with 11 bases between. The germline V gene encodes CDR1 MNHEY and CDR2 SVGAGI. As DNA, the CDR3 is TGTGCCAGCAGTTACTCGAGCCAGGGAGATGGCTACACCTTC. Translation: CASSYSSQGDGYTF.

This chain joins TRBV19 and TRBJ1-2, with D uncertain. This CDR3 spans 13 amino acids. CDR1 and CDR2 from the germline V gene are LNHDA and SQIVND (reference sequence). The V end was cut by 0 bases, the J end by 8 bases, with 10 bases between. DNA for the CDR3: TGTGCCAGTAGTATAGAGCTCCAGAGGGGCTACACCTTC. Translating it yields CASSIELQRGYTF.